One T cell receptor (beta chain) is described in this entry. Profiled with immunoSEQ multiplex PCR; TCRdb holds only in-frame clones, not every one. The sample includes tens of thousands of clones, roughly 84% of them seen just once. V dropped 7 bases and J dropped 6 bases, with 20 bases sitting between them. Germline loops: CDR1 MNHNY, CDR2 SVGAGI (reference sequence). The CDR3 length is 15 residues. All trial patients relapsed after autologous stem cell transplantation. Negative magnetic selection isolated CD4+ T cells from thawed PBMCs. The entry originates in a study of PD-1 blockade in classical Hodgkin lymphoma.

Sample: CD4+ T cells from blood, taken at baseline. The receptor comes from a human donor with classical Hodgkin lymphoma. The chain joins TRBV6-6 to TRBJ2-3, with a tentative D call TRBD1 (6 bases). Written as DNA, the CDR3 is TGTGCCAGCATTTTAGACAGGCAAATTGGGGATACGCAGTATTTT. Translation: CASILDRQIGDTQYF.